The 18 T cell receptor beta chains below come from one sample, sequenced in a study of blood T cell repertoires in COVID-19. Assay: immunoSEQ multiplex PCR; the TCRdb copy retains only in-frame clones and omits some. The table includes around 250,000 clones, 65% to 90% detected once. The sample comprised peripheral blood. These receptors all come from a man in his fifties with active or convalescent COVID-19.

The gene calls are TRBV5-1 and TRBJ2-1; no clear D gene. CDR3 length equals 16 residues. The V gene's germline CDR1 is SGHRS and CDR2 YFSETQ. V gave up 0 bases and J gave up 3 bases, with 13 bases separating them. The CDR3 protein is CASSLGPANGYNEQFF. CDR3 sequence (DNA): TGCGCCAGCAGCTTGGGCCCTGCGAACGGCTACAATGAGCAGTTCTTC.

V and J are TRBV25-1 and TRBJ2-7; 7 bases line up with TRBD2. Germline trimming cut 5 bases from V and 0 bases from J; bases unmatched to any gene: 4. From germline, CDR1 is MGHDK and CDR2 SYGVNS. CDR3 length: 14 amino acids. Written as DNA, the CDR3 is TGTGCCAGCAGTACCGGGACTACCTCCTACGAGCAGTACTTC. Its protein product is CASSTGTTSYEQYF.

This rearrangement joins TRBV6-5 to TRBJ2-7; 7 bases align to TRBD2. Trimming removed 0 bases from V and 3 bases from J; junction bases left unmatched: 5. This CDR3 region has 15 residues. Germline lookup yields CDR1 MNHEY and CDR2 SVGAGI. DNA of the CDR3: TGTGCCAGCAGTTACTCAGGCGGGAGAGGCTACGAGCAGTACTTC. It translates to CASSYSGGRGYEQYF.

This chain joins TRBV29-1 and TRBJ2-5; 12 nucleotides align to TRBD1. The J segment lost 3 bases and the V segment lost 3 bases, leaving 14 bases of the junction unmatched. Germline values: CDR1 SQVTM, CDR2 ANQGSEA. There are 18 residues in the CDR3. CDR3 nucleotide sequence: TGCAGCGTTGACCCGTTTCCGGGACAGGGGGCAGGGAAAGAGACCCAGTACTTC. It encodes CSVDPFPGQGAGKETQYF.

This chain joins TRBV9 and TRBJ1-2; a weak D match, TRBD1 (5 bases). Trimming took off 4 bases at V and 6 bases at J, with 19 bases between the two ends. The CDR3 covers 15 residues. The germline gives CDR1 SGDLS, CDR2 YYNGEE. CDR3 loop: CASSSVYGGTHGYTF. CDR3 in DNA: TGTGCCAGCAGCTCAGTGTACGGGGGGACCCATGGCTACACCTTC.

This clone was counted a single time. The gene calls are TRBV15 and TRBJ2-5, with D perhaps TRBD2 (6 bases). The V gene's germline CDR1 is LNHNV and CDR2 YYDKDF (reference sequence). The CDR3 spans 12 residues. The CDR3: CATQGAGETQYF. The CDR3 nucleotides read TGTGCGACCCAAGGAGCGGGAGAGACCCAGTACTTC.

The chain uses TRBV9 and TRBJ1-6; D gene uncertain. Trimming took off 3 bases at V and 14 bases at J, with 15 bases between the two ends. Germline assignment: CDR1 SGDLS and CDR2 YYNGEE. This CDR3 is 13 amino acids long. The chain's CDR3 is CASSAPPGRALHF. CDR3 sequence (DNA): TGTGCCAGCAGCGCCCCCCCGGGTCGGGCCCTCCACTTT.

This clone was recorded a few times. The sample holds other DNA sequences that translate to the same CDR3. The chain uses TRBV12-5 and TRBJ1-2, with D perhaps matching TRBD1 (6 bases). Trimming cost V 1 base and J 7 bases, with 10 bases left between them. CDR1 is LGHNT and CDR2 is FRNRAP in the germline V gene. The CDR3 is 13 amino acids. CDR3: CASGLGRGSGYTF. In nucleotides, the CDR3 is TGTGCTAGTGGTTTGGGAAGGGGGAGTGGCTACACCTTC.

In this sample, this clone turned up a few times. The chain has TRBV4-2 and TRBJ2-3, with D maybe TRBD2 (6 bases). Trimming stripped 1 base from V and 5 bases from J, with 7 bases between. There are 13 residues in the CDR3. CDR1 and CDR2 (germline): LGHNA, YNFKEQ. CDR3 amino acids: CASSQVEGDTQYF. The CDR3 nucleotides are TGTGCCAGCAGCCAAGTGGAGGGAGATACGCAGTATTTT.

The chain carries TRBV28 and TRBJ2-7; 13 bases map to TRBD2. V lost 5 bases, J lost 5 bases, and 6 bases stayed unmatched. The germline gives CDR1 MDHEN, CDR2 SYDVKM. The CDR3 loop spans 15 amino acids. The CDR3 sequence: CASSPRTSGRHEQYF. CDR3 DNA sequence: TGTGCCAGCAGTCCGCGGACTAGCGGGAGACACGAGCAGTACTTC.

This clone appeared a single time. The DNA of the CDR3 is TGTGCCAGCTATGCCCAGGGCAGGGGGGACTATGGCTACACCTTC. This encodes CASYAQGRGDYGYTF. The V and J genes are TRBV5-6 and TRBJ1-2; 7 bases line up with TRBD1. The germline gives CDR1 SGHDT, CDR2 YYEEEE. The CDR3 spans 15 residues. The V gene end was trimmed by 7 bases and the J gene end by 3 bases; junction bases not matched to a gene: 12.

The V gene is TRBV5-4, the J gene TRBJ2-1, with D possibly TRBD1 on 7 matching bases. Germline V gene data show CDR1 as SGHNT and CDR2 as YYREEE (reference sequence). Trimming shortened V by 0 bases and J by 7 bases, and 17 bases separated the two germline ends. This CDR3 region has 16 residues. CDR3 region: CASSLDLQGGSNEQFF. The CDR3 DNA is TGTGCCAGCAGCTTGGATTTGCAGGGGGGTTCAAATGAGCAGTTCTTC.

The gene calls are TRBV4-1 and TRBJ2-3; D perhaps matches TRBD1 (5 bases). Trimming left V 4 bases short and J 2 bases short, with 10 bases between. CDR1 and CDR2 from the germline V gene are MGHRA and YSYEKL. The CDR3 sequence is 14 residues long. The chain's CDR3 is CASSLTGFTDTQYF. As DNA, the CDR3 is TGCGCCAGCAGCCTCACAGGATTCACAGATACGCAGTATTTT.

This sequence joins TRBV11-3 and TRBJ2-1; 8 bases are a match to TRBD2. Germline trimming cut 5 bases from V and 5 bases from J; bases unmatched to any gene: 17. This CDR3 comprises 18 residues. Germline values: CDR1 SGHNT, CDR2 YENEEA. The CDR3 loop is CASSRLRGGTSLHNEQFF. The CDR3 DNA is TGTGCCAGCAGCCGTCTTCGAGGCGGGACTAGTCTCCACAATGAGCAGTTCTTC.

The chain has TRBV6-2 or TRBV6-3 and TRBJ2-1; 15 bases align to TRBD2. This CDR3 has 18 amino acids. V lost 2 bases to trimming and J lost 3 bases; unmatched junction nucleotides: 5. The germline V gene encodes CDR1 MNHEY and CDR2 SVGEGT. Here the CDR3 reads CASSYRGTSGRLYNEQFF. CDR3 in DNA: TGTGCCAGCAGTTACCGCGGGACTAGCGGGAGGCTCTACAATGAGCAGTTCTTC.

This clone was found once. V usage is TRBV11-2 and J usage is TRBJ2-1, with 8 bases that match TRBD1. J was trimmed by 9 bases and V by 5 bases; bases with no gene match: 9. This CDR3 spans 14 amino acids. In germline, CDR1 is SGHAT, CDR2 FQNNGV. The CDR3 loop is CASSQDRVGGEQFF. The CDR3 coding sequence is TGTGCCAGCAGCCAGGACAGGGTAGGAGGTGAGCAGTTCTTC.

This clone has just one count. V usage is TRBV4-2 and J usage is TRBJ2-5, with D unresolved. The CDR3 is 14 residues long. V was shortened by 1 base and J by 3 bases, with 9 bases between the two germline ends. In germline, CDR1 is LGHNA, CDR2 YNFKEQ. The CDR3: CASSQGAQKETQYF. Written as DNA, the CDR3 is TGTGCCAGCAGCCAAGGAGCGCAGAAAGAGACCCAGTACTTC.

This clone was observed a single time. This rearrangement joins TRBV12-3 or TRBV12-4 to TRBJ1-2; 10 nucleotides agree with TRBD1. J gave up 8 bases and V 6 bases, and 6 bases lay outside the gene matches. CDR3 length: 13 residues. The CDR3 reads CASSPGQGRGYTF. The CDR3 DNA sequence: TGTGCCAGCAGCCCGGGACAGGGGAGAGGCTACACCTTC.